A selection of T cell receptor beta chains follows, all from one sample in a study of blood T cell repertoires in COVID-19. TCRdb's copy holds only in-frame clones and misses some; the assay was immunoSEQ multiplex PCR. The sample carries fewer than 400,000 clones, about 86% recorded once. Input material: peripheral blood. These receptors came from a man aged 30-40 years with active or convalescent COVID-19. CDR3s include the opening cysteine and the closing phenylalanine or tryptophan. The D gene is left open where the match is weak. The size field is filled for only some rows; it gives once, few, many or a size class.

TRBV20-1	TRBJ1-2	few	.	CSARRGNGYTF	TGCAGTGCTAGAAGAGGGAATGGCTACACCTTC
TRBV11-3	TRBJ2-3	.	.	CASSLHTDTQYF	TGTGCCAGCAGCTTACATACAGATACGCAGTATTTT
TRBV5-5	TRBJ1-2	.	.	CASSLAGDGYTF	TGTGCCAGCAGCTTGGCCGGTGATGGCTACACCTTC
TRBV6-5	TRBJ2-7	.	TRBD1	CASSYTGTGPGEQYF	TGTGCCAGCAGTTACACCGGGACAGGTCCGGGTGAGCAGTACTTC
TRBV11-3	TRBJ2-3	once	TRBD1	CASSTSGQGADTQYF	TGTGCCAGCAGCACCAGCGGCCAGGGGGCTGATACGCAGTATTTT
TRBV6-5	TRBJ2-7	few	TRBD1	CASRGQTYEQYF	TGTGCCAGCAGGGGACAGACCTACGAGCAGTACTTC
TRBV6-4	TRBJ2-3	.	TRBD2	CASSLSGSGRSTDTQYF	TGTGCCAGCAGCTTATCAGGGAGCGGGAGGAGCACAGATACGCAGTATTTT
TRBV2	TRBJ2-4	.	TRBD1	CASSVSKGAIAKNIQYF	TGTGCCAGCAGTGTGTCAAAGGGGGCGATCGCCAAAAACATTCAGTACTTC
TRBV5-1	TRBJ1-3	few	.	CASSEQGAGNTIYF	TGCGCCAGCAGCGAACAGGGTGCTGGAAACACCATATATTTT
TRBV16	TRBJ1-2	.	.	CASSQSGTLLRDGYTF	TGTGCCAGCAGCCAATCCGGGACATTATTAAGGGATGGCTACACCTTC
TRBV24-1	TRBJ2-7	.	.	CATSDSDIDPYEQYF	TGTGCCACCAGTGATTCGGACATCGACCCCTACGAGCAGTACTTC
TRBV18	TRBJ2-7	.	TRBD2	CASSPWGLAHYEQYF	TGTGCCAGCTCACCCTGGGGACTAGCGCACTACGAGCAGTACTTC
TRBV7-2	TRBJ1-2	few	.	CASSSGTHTYGYTF	TGTGCCAGCAGCTCCGGGACACACACTTATGGCTACACCTTC
TRBV5-4	TRBJ2-1	.	TRBD2	CASSLPTSGGYNEQFF	TGTGCCAGCAGCTTACCGACTAGCGGGGGCTACAATGAGCAGTTCTTC
TRBV30	TRBJ1-2	.	.	CAWSVRGGYTF	TGTGCCTGGAGTGTACGGGGTGGCTACACCTTC
TRBV7-9	TRBJ1-3	.	.	CASSSPRGPRGNTIYF	TGTGCCAGCAGCTCCCCGCGCGGGCCTAGGGGAAACACCATATATTTT
TRBV11-3	TRBJ2-2	.	TRBD2	CASSSLAGDGTGELFF	TGTGCCAGCAGCTCCCTAGCGGGAGATGGGACCGGGGAGCTGTTTTTT
TRBV7-8	TRBJ1-2	.	TRBD1	CASSPEGTGGALSGGYTF	TGTGCCAGCAGCCCGGAGGGGACAGGGGGCGCGTTATCAGGAGGCTACACCTTC
TRBV6-4	TRBJ1-2	.	TRBD1	CASPNGGTGRSGGYTF	TGTGCCAGCCCAAATGGAGGGACAGGGAGGTCGGGAGGCTACACCTTC
TRBV6-5	TRBJ1-4	.	.	CASSSEGGATNEKLFF	TGTGCCAGCAGTTCAGAGGGCGGGGCAACTAATGAAAAACTGTTTTTT
TRBV28	TRBJ1-2	.	TRBD1	CASSLENPGQSYGYTF	TGTGCCAGCAGCTTAGAAAACCCGGGACAGTCCTATGGCTACACCTTC
TRBV24-1	TRBJ2-7	.	TRBD2	CATSDLPSVIAGNEQYF	TGTGCCACCAGTGATTTGCCCTCGGTGATAGCGGGCAACGAGCAGTACTTC
TRBV7-8	TRBJ1-2	.	TRBD1	CASSPRTGGTRRDGYTF	TGTGCCAGCAGCCCCAGGACAGGGGGCACCCGGAGAGATGGCTACACCTTC
TRBV6-6	TRBJ2-2	.	TRBD2	CASSLGVASGNTGELFF	TGTGCCAGCAGTCTCGGGGTGGCTAGCGGTAACACCGGGGAGCTGTTTTTT
TRBV9	TRBJ2-6	.	.	CASSVDSPPYPNVLTF	TGTGCCAGCAGCGTAGATTCCCCCCCCTACCCAAACGTCCTGACTTTC
TRBV19	TRBJ2-1	.	.	CASSRAPQSYNEQFF	TGTGCCAGTAGTCGCGCGCCGCAATCCTACAATGAGCAGTTCTTC
TRBV24-1	TRBJ2-7	few	.	CAPKRRAYEQYF	TGTGCTCCCAAGCGGAGGGCCTACGAGCAGTACTTC
TRBV3-1/TRBV3-2	TRBJ1-1	.	.	CASTMGQLRGTEAFF	TGTGCCAGCACCATGGGACAATTACGGGGCACTGAAGCTTTCTTT
TRBV5-1	TRBJ2-3	.	.	CASSLGGWADTQYF	TGCGCCAGCAGCTTAGGGGGTTGGGCAGATACGCAGTATTTT
TRBV7-3	TRBJ1-3	.	.	CASSLSGPGNTIYF	TGTGCCAGCAGCTTATCAGGGCCCGGAAACACCATATATTTT
TRBV5-1	TRBJ1-3	.	.	CASSSTGNSGNTIYF	TGCGCCAGCAGTTCAACAGGCAACTCTGGAAACACCATATATTTT
TRBV6-4	TRBJ2-6	.	.	CASSGAAGSGLSGANVLTF	TGTGCCAGCAGTGGGGCTGCAGGGTCGGGCCTCTCTGGGGCCAACGTCCTGACTTTC
TRBV25-1	TRBJ1-4	.	.	CASSDSRQEPNEKLFF	TGTGCCAGCAGTGATTCCCGACAGGAACCTAATGAAAAACTGTTTTTT
TRBV9	TRBJ2-1	.	TRBD1	CASSPQGAYNEQFF	TGTGCCAGCAGTCCGCAGGGGGCCTACAATGAGCAGTTCTTC
TRBV2	TRBJ2-3	.	TRBD1	CASTWDSSTDTQYF	TGTGCCAGCACCTGGGACAGCTCCACAGATACGCAGTATTTT
TRBV28	TRBJ2-7	.	TRBD2	CATTLGLAVYEQYF	TGTGCCACCACACTTGGACTAGCGGTATACGAGCAGTACTTC
TRBV10-2	TRBJ1-1	.	.	CASRVGRTEAFF	TGCGCCAGCAGAGTGGGGCGGACTGAAGCTTTCTTT
TRBV24-1	TRBJ2-5	.	.	CATSDPKSAGAETQYF	TGTGCCACCAGTGATCCCAAGTCGGCAGGGGCAGAGACCCAGTACTTC
TRBV14	TRBJ2-7	.	.	CASSPVSYEQYF	TGTGCCAGCAGCCCGGTCTCCTACGAGCAGTACTTC
TRBV2	TRBJ2-7	.	.	CASRSFEQYF	TGTGCCAGCAGGAGCTTTGAGCAGTACTTC
TRBV18	TRBJ2-3	.	TRBD1	CASSPPGTVKTDTQYF	TGTGCCAGCTCCCCCCCCGGGACAGTCAAGACAGATACGCAGTATTTT
TRBV4-1	TRBJ1-2	.	TRBD1	CASSQVDREDYGYTF	TGCGCCAGCAGCCAGGTGGACAGGGAGGACTATGGCTACACCTTC
TRBV13	TRBJ1-2	.	.	CASSALLRGAGGYTF	TGTGCCAGCAGCGCTCTTTTGAGGGGCGCGGGGGGCTACACCTTC
TRBV6-5	TRBJ2-7	once	TRBD1	CASSQGVPYEQYF	TGTGCCAGTTCACAGGGGGTCCCCTACGAGCAGTACTTC
TRBV27	TRBJ2-2	.	.	CASSWGLGHTGELFF	TGTGCCAGCAGTTGGGGCCTAGGACACACCGGGGAGCTGTTTTTT